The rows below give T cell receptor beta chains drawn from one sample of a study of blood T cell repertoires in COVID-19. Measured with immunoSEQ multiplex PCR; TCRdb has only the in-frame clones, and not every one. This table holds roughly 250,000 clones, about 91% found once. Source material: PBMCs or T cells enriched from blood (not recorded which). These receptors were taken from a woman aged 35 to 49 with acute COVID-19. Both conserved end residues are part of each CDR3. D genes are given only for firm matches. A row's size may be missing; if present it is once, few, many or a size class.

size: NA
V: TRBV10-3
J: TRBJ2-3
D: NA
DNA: TGTGCCATCAGCCCGTTAACTGGGCCGAGCACAGATACGCAGTATTTT
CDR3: CAISPLTGPSTDTQYF

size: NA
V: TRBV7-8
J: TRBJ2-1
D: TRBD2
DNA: TGTGCCAGCAGCGGGCGACTAGCGGGAGGATACAATGAGCAGTTCTTC
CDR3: CASSGRLAGGYNEQFF

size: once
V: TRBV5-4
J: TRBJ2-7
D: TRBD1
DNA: TGTGCCAGCAGCTTGGGCGCAGGGGGTCTCTACGAGCAGTACTTC
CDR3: CASSLGAGGLYEQYF

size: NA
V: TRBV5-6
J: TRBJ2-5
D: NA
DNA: TGTGCCAGCAGCTTGATATCAGGGTACCAAGAGACCCAGTACTTC
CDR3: CASSLISGYQETQYF

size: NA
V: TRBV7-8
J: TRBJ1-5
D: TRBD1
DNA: TGTGCCAGCAGCCCAACAGGGGGCAATAGCAATCAGCCCCAGCATTTT
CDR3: CASSPTGGNSNQPQHF

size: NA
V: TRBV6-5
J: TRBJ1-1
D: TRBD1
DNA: TGTGCCAGCAGTTGGACAGGGGGCGTGATGACTGAAGCTTTCTTT
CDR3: CASSWTGGVMTEAFF

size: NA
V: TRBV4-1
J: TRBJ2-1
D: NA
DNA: TGCGCCAGCAGCCAAAATAGACTCGGGAAGCAGTTCTTC
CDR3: CASSQNRLGKQFF

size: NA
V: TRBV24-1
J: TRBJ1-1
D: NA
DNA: TGTGCCACCAGTGACTCCCCTTACACTGAAGCTTTCTTT
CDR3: CATSDSPYTEAFF

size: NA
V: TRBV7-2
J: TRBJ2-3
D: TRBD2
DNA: TGTGCCAGCAGCTTAGCAAGAGCGGGAAGGAGTGCAGATACGCAGTATTTT
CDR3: CASSLARAGRSADTQYF

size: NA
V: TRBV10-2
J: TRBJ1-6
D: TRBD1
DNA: TGCGCCAGCAGGGGGGGGCTGGACAGGGCTTCACCCCTCCACTTT
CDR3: CASRGGLDRASPLHF

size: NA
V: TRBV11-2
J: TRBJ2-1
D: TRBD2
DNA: TGTGCCAGCAGCCTCTCAGCGGGAGTTGAGCAGTTCTTC
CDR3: CASSLSAGVEQFF

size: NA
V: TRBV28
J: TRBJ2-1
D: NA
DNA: TGTGCCAGCAGTTTTTCGACAGACCCCTACAATGAGCAGTTCTTC
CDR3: CASSFSTDPYNEQFF

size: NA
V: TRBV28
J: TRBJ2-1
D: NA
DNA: TGTGCCAGCAGTTCAGGGTACGGAAACAATGAGCAGTTCTTC
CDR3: CASSSGYGNNEQFF

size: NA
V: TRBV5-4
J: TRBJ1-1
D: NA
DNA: TGTGCCAGCAGCTTGTGGCAGGCAAACACTGAAGCTTTCTTT
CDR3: CASSLWQANTEAFF

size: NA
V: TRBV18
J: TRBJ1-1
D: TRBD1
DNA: TGTGCCAGCTCCCGGGACAGGGCCCCTCTGAACACTGAAGCTTTCTTT
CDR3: CASSRDRAPLNTEAFF

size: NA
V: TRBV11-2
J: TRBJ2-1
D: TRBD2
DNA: TGTGCCAGCAGCTTAGAGGGACTAGCATTCGCCTACAATGAGCAGTTCTTC
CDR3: CASSLEGLAFAYNEQFF

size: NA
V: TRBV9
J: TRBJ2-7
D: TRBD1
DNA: TGTGCCAGCAGCGGGGGGACAGGAGCACCCTACGAGCAGTACTTC
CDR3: CASSGGTGAPYEQYF

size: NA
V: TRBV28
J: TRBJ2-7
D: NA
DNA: TGTGCCACTAGGGGCCAGGTAGCAGGCCTCGGGGAGCAGTACTTC
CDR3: CATRGQVAGLGEQYF

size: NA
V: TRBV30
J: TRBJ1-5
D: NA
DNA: TGTGCCTGGAGTGACGGAGGTAGCAATCAGCCCCAGCATTTT
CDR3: CAWSDGGSNQPQHF

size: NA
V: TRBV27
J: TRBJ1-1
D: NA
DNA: TGTGCCAGCAGCTCAACTTCTGCGGGCGCTGAAGCTTTCTTT
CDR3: CASSSTSAGAEAFF

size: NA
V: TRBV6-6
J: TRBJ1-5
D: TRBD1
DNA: TGTGCCAGCAGTTACGGGACAGGAGGGCAGCCCCAGCATTTT
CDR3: CASSYGTGGQPQHF

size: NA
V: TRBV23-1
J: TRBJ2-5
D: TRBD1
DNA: TGCGCCAGCAGTCGGCACCCCCGGGACAGAACCGAAGAGACCCAGTACTTC
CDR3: CASSRHPRDRTEETQYF

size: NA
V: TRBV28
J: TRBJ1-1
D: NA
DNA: TGTGCCAGCACCTTAAAGAACACTGAAGCTTTCTTT
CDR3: CASTLKNTEAFF

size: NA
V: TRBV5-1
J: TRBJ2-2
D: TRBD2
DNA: TGCGCCAGCAGCCGCGGACTAGCGGGAGAGGTCGGCACCGGGGAGCTGTTTTTT
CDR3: CASSRGLAGEVGTGELFF

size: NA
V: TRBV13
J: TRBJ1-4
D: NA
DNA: TGTGCCAGCAGCAGCCGACAGGAGAATGAAAAACTGTTTTTT
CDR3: CASSSRQENEKLFF

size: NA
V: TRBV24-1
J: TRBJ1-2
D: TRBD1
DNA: TGTGCCACCAGTGATCCGGGACAGGGGCCCTATGGCTACACCTTC
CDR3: CATSDPGQGPYGYTF

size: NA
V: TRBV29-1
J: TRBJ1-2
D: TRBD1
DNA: TGCAGCCACATGGTTCCGGGACAGGGACCTGAGGACTTC
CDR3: CSHMVPGQGPEDF

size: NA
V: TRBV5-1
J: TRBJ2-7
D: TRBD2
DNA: TGCGCCAGCAGCCCGTCCGGACTAGCCTACGAGCAGTACTTC
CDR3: CASSPSGLAYEQYF